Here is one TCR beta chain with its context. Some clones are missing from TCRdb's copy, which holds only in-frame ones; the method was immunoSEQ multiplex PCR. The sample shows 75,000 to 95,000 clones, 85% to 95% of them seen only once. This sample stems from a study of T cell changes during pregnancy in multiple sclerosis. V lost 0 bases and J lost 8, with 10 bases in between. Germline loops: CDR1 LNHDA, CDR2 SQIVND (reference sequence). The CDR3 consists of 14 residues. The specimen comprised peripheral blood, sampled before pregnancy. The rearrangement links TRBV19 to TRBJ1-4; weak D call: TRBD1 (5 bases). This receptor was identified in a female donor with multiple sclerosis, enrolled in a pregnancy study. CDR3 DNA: TGTGCCAGTAGTATAGAGGGACTAAGCGAAAAACTGTTTTTT. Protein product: CASSIEGLSEKLFF. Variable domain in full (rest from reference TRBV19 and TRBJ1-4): DGGITQSPKYLFRKEGQNVTLSCEQNLNHDAMYWYRQDPGQGLRLIYYSQIVNDFQKGDIAEGYSVSREKKESFPLTVTSAQKNPTAFYLCASSIEGLSEKLFFGSGTQLSVL.